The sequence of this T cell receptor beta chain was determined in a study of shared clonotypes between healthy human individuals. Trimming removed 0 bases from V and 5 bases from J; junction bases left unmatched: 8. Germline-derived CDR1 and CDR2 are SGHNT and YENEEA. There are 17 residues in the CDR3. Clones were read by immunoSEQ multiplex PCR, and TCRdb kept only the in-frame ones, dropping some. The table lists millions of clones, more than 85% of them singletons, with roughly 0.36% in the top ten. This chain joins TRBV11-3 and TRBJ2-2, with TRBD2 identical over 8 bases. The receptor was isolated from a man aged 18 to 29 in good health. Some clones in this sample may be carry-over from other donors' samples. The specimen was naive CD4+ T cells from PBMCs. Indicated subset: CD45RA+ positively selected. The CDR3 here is CASSLESRAGDTGELFF. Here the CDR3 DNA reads TGTGCCAGCAGCTTAGAGTCGCGAGCGGGAGATACCGGGGAGCTGTTTTTT.